This T cell receptor (beta chain) was observed in a study of blood T cell repertoires in COVID-19. Study-wide background: The United States, Italy and Spain were the sources of the acute and convalescent COVID-19 samples. PBMCs, B-cell-depleted T cells, or T cells provided the cDNA or gDNA that made up the material.

Under the authors' procedure: Using reference gene primer amplification, nucleated cell counts were estimated. Using immunoSEQ multiplex PCR, the repertoire was profiled, and TCRdb retains in-frame clones only, with some absent. D and trimming were read from the DNA, whereas the V and J calls and clone size are those reported in that table. The data show 55,000 to 70,000 clones, roughly three quarters seen once. V shed 5 bases, J shed 3 bases, and the junction held 4 bases outside the gene matches. Germline V lookup: CDR1 SGHRS, CDR2 YFSETQ. There are 14 residues in the CDR3. Sample: peripheral blood. The chain couples TRBV5-1 to TRBJ1-2, with TRBD1 identical over 10 bases. The origin of this receptor is an elderly man with acute or convalescent COVID-19. DNA of the CDR3: TGCGCCAGCAGATCCGGGACAGGGGACTATGGCTACACCTTC. Its protein is CASRSGTGDYGYTF.